Presented here are 22 T cell receptor beta chains from one specimen sequenced in a study of T cell responses to AZD1222 COVID-19 vaccine. The repertoire was sequenced with immunoSEQ multiplex PCR; TCRdb's copy has only in-frame clones and lacks some. The table has 140,000 to 150,000 clones, 90% to 95% seen once; the top ten hold 5.2%. The specimen was peripheral blood, collected on day 0 of AZD1222 vaccination. Source of these receptors: an adult in good health.

This chain uses TRBV7-9 with TRBJ1-6, with D uncertain. Trimming took 6 bases from V and 6 from J, leaving 9 bases between them. CDR1 and CDR2 (germline): SEHNR, FQNEAQ (reference sequence). This CDR3 spans 13 amino acids. The CDR3 loop is CASRGPTNSPLHF. CDR3 sequence (DNA): TGTGCCAGCAGGGGTCCCACTAATTCACCCCTCCACTTT.

The chain recombines TRBV19 with TRBJ2-1; no reliable D call. The CDR3 consists of 14 residues. V was trimmed by 3 bases and J by 2 bases, leaving 8 bases between them. Germline assignment: CDR1 LNHDA and CDR2 SQIVND (reference sequence). DNA for the CDR3: TGTGCCAGTAGTATCAATGGGGCCTACAATGAGCAGTTCTTC. This codes for CASSINGAYNEQFF.

The rearrangement links TRBV10-3 to TRBJ2-2; TRBD1 matches 7 bases. The CDR3 is 15 residues long. V trimming: 10 bases; J trimming: 4 bases; junction bases outside the gene matches: 12. The germline V gene encodes CDR1 ENHRY and CDR2 SYGVKD. CDR3 nucleotides: TGTGCCACCCTCAAGGGGGCCGTTGGCACCGGGGAGCTGTTTTTT. Its protein is CATLKGAVGTGELFF.

V is TRBV28 and J is TRBJ2-1; D unresolved. The CDR3 runs to 12 residues. V was trimmed by 7 bases and J by 2 bases, leaving 6 bases between them. Germline CDR1 is MDHEN and CDR2 is SYDVKM. The CDR3 bases are TGTGCCAGCAACCGGCCCTACAATGAGCAGTTCTTC. This codes for CASNRPYNEQFF. Filled out from reference TRBV28 and TRBJ2-1, the complete variable domain reads DVKVTQSSRYLVKRTGEKVFLECVQDMDHENMFWYRQDPGLGLRLIYFSYDVKMKEKGDIPEGYSVSREKKERFSLILESASTNQTSMYLCASNRPYNEQFFGPGTRLTVL.

The V gene is TRBV4-3, the J gene TRBJ2-7; 11 nucleotides agree with TRBD2. There are 18 residues in the CDR3. J gave up 0 bases and V 1 base, and 8 bases lay outside the gene matches. Germline V gene data show CDR1 as LGHNA and CDR2 as YSLEER. CDR3 loop: CASSQGLTTSGSSYEQYF. The CDR3 coding sequence is TGCGCCAGCAGCCAAGGGCTCACAACTAGCGGGAGCTCCTACGAGCAGTACTTC.

The genes are TRBV4-3 and TRBJ2-1; 9 nucleotides match TRBD2. Germline lookup yields CDR1 LGHNA and CDR2 YSLEER. Trimming cost V 0 bases and J 5 bases; bases outside gene matches: 14. The CDR3 spans 19 residues. The CDR3 nucleotides are TGCGCCAGCAGCCAAGATAAATACGCAACACTAGCGGGCCACAATGAGCAGTTCTTC. Translation: CASSQDKYATLAGHNEQFF.

The V and J genes are TRBV6-5 and TRBJ2-1; D remains ambiguous. V was pared by 2 bases and J by 9 bases, with 8 bases between. The CDR3 extends over 12 amino acids. Germline assignment: CDR1 MNHEY and CDR2 SVGAGI. The CDR3 sequence is CASSYRPSEQFF. CDR3 sequence (DNA): TGTGCCAGCAGTTACCGCCCAAGTGAGCAGTTCTTC.

This chain links TRBV19 with TRBJ2-7, with TRBD1 identical over 8 bases. There are 16 residues in the CDR3. The junction had 11 bases not matched to a gene; V was cut back by 1 base and J by 6 bases. Per the germline V gene, CDR1 is LNHDA and CDR2 is SQIVND (reference sequence). In DNA, the CDR3 is TGTGCCAGTAGTATAGGTCAGGGACAGGACTTCTTCGAGCAGTACTTC. This translates into CASSIGQGQDFFEQYF.

The table lists this clone with many counts. A junction end diverges from the germline sequence, so it may reflect a read error. The gene calls are TRBV7-7 and TRBJ2-3, with a tentative D call TRBD1 (6 bases). CDR3 length: 18 amino acids. Per germline, CDR1 SSHAT and CDR2 FNYEAQ (reference sequence). The CDR3, as DNA: TGTGCTAGCAGCTTAAACAGGGTGGGACGTACCCAAACAGATACGCAGTATTTT. Protein product: CASSLNRVGRTQTDTQYF.

The rearrangement links TRBV7-9 to TRBJ2-1; a possible D gene is TRBD1 (6 bases). The germline V and J ends were trimmed by 4 bases and 12 bases, with 7 bases remaining between them. The CDR3 covers 10 residues. Per the germline V gene, CDR1 is SEHNR and CDR2 is FQNEAQ (reference sequence). The CDR3 DNA sequence: TGTGCCAGCAGCTACAGGGTGCAGTTCTTC. This sequence encodes CASSYRVQFF.

This chain uses TRBV27 with TRBJ1-1, with D tentatively TRBD1 (6 bases). Trimming took 5 bases from V and 4 from J, leaving 11 bases between them. From germline, CDR1 is MNHEY and CDR2 SMNVEV (reference sequence). The CDR3 contains 13 residues. The CDR3 DNA reads as TGTGCCAGCAGTACGAACAGGGCCACTGAAGCTTTCTTT. This translates into CASSTNRATEAFF.

This clone appeared a few times. The chain has TRBV14 and TRBJ1-1, with 9 bases lining up with TRBD1. With 9 bases clipped from V and 1 base from J, the junction kept 9 bases outside the gene matches. CDR1 is SGHDN and CDR2 is FVKESK in the germline V gene. CDR3 size: 15 residues. The CDR3: CASNTGGTGNTEAFF. Written as DNA, the CDR3 is TGTGCCAGTAACACAGGGGGCACGGGGAACACTGAAGCTTTCTTT.

The chain has TRBV5-4 and TRBJ2-7; 9 bases align to TRBD2. Germline V gene sequence: CDR1 SGHNT, CDR2 YYREEE (reference sequence). V was pared by 4 bases and J by 5 bases, with 10 bases of the junction left unmatched. The CDR3 extends over 15 amino acids. DNA for the CDR3: TGTGCCAGCAGCCCGCGGGGGGGGAACGTGAACGAGCAGTACTTC. Translating gives CASSPRGGNVNEQYF.

About this clone: The sample carries other DNA sequences with the same CDR3. The CDR3 coding sequence is TGTGCCAGCAGCCCCAGTGGGGGGCCTCATGAAAAACTGTTTTTT. Translated: CASSPSGGPHEKLFF. J is TRBJ1-4 and V is TRBV5-5, with D possibly matching TRBD1 (6 bases). The V and J ends lost 4 bases and 6 bases respectively, with 16 bases between them. Germline values: CDR1 SGHKS, CDR2 YYEKEE (reference sequence). This CDR3 has 15 residues.

The genes are TRBV5-1 and TRBJ1-2, with D perhaps TRBD1 (5 bases). The CDR3 covers 17 residues. The germline V gene has CDR1 SGHRS and CDR2 YFSETQ. Trimming stripped 0 bases from V and 4 bases from J, with 19 bases between. The CDR3 DNA sequence: TGCGCCAGCAGCTTGGCCGCCGGGACGGACCCTCTCTATGGCTACACCTTC. Its translation: CASSLAAGTDPLYGYTF. The variable domain in full, with the rest retrieved from reference TRBV5-1 and TRBJ1-2, is KAGVTQTPRYLIKTRGQQVTLSCSPISGHRSVSWYQQTPGQGLQFLFEYFSETQRNKGNFPGRFSGRQFSNSRSEMNVSTLELGDSALYLCASSLAAGTDPLYGYTFGSGTRLTVV.

The chain carries TRBV18 and TRBJ1-4; D is uncertain. This CDR3 contains 17 residues. CDR1 and CDR2 from the germline V gene are KGHSH and LQKENI. Trimming removed 5 bases at V and 0 bases at J, with 16 bases between. CDR3 nucleotide sequence: TGTGCCAGCTCATCGAACAGACCAGATACAACTAATGAAAAACTGTTTTTT. It translates to CASSSNRPDTTNEKLFF. The variable domain in full, completed from reference TRBV18 and TRBJ1-4, reads NAGVMQNPRHLVRRRGQEARLRCSPMKGHSHVYWYRQLPEEGLKFMVYLQKENIIDESGMPKERFSAEFPKEGPSILRIQQVVRGDSAAYFCASSSNRPDTTNEKLFFGSGTQLSVL.

This chain joins TRBV5-1 and TRBJ2-7, with TRBD1 matching over 7 bases. The junction had 9 bases not matched to a gene; V was cut back by 6 bases and J by 0 bases. This CDR3 is 15 amino acids long. CDR1 and CDR2 from the germline V gene are SGHRS and YFSETQ. As DNA, the CDR3 is TGCGCCAGCACAGGGGGAGAGGGTCACTCCTACGAGCAGTACTTC. Translated, it gives CASTGGEGHSYEQYF.

This chain connects TRBV6-1 to TRBJ1-5, with TRBD1 identical over 8 bases. Germline trimming cut 3 bases from V and 7 bases from J; bases unmatched to any gene: 8. Germline assignment: CDR1 MNHNS and CDR2 SASEGT. The CDR3 is 15 amino acids. In nucleotides, the CDR3 is TGTGCCAGCAGTGATACAGGGGGAGGATGGCAGCCCCAGCATTTT. Protein sequence: CASSDTGGGWQPQHF.

This clone showed up just once. The V and J genes are TRBV7-2 and TRBJ1-2, with unresolved D. The CDR3 consists of 14 residues. Per germline, CDR1 SGHTA and CDR2 FQGNSA. The V and J ends lost 0 bases and 5 bases respectively, with 10 bases between them. CDR3 DNA sequence: TGTGCCAGCAGCTTAGCTGGGTCTAGGTATGGCTACACCTTC. This encodes CASSLAGSRYGYTF.

This chain joins TRBV9 and TRBJ1-1; possible D gene TRBD1, 6 bases. This CDR3 contains 14 residues. V lost 0 bases and J 4 bases, leaving 10 bases between the germline ends. From germline, CDR1 is SGDLS and CDR2 YYNGEE. CDR3 residues: CASSVGGGTTEAFF. The CDR3 DNA follows: TGTGCCAGCAGCGTAGGAGGGGGTACCACTGAAGCTTTCTTT. The full variable domain, completed using reference TRBV9 and TRBJ1-1, is DSGVTQTPKHLITATGQRVTLRCSPRSGDLSVYWYQQSLDQGLQFLIQYYNGEERAKGNILERFSAQQFPDLHSELNLSSLELGDSALYFCASSVGGGTTEAFFGQGTRLTVV.

This rearrangement joins TRBV19 to TRBJ1-2, with D tentatively TRBD1 (5 bases). CDR1 LNHDA and CDR2 SQIVND come from the germline V gene (reference sequence). V gave up 5 bases and J gave up 4 bases, with 11 bases separating them. The CDR3 consists of 13 residues. CDR3 coding DNA: TGTGCCAGTAGTCTCGGGACTACCTATGGCTACACCTTC. It yields the protein CASSLGTTYGYTF.

J is TRBJ1-2 and V is TRBV20-1, with D possibly being TRBD1 (5 bases). Germline CDR1 and CDR2: DFQATT and SNEGSKA (reference sequence). Trimming removed 3 bases from V and 3 bases from J, with 11 bases in between. CDR3 length: 13 amino acids. As DNA, the CDR3 is TGCAGTGCTAGTTGGCAGGGAGACTATGGCTACACCTTC. Its protein is CSASWQGDYGYTF.